This T cell receptor (beta chain) came from a study of blood T cell repertoires in COVID-19. At the level of the study: Nucleic acid was either cDNA or gDNA, and it came from T cells, B-cell-depleted T cells, or PBMCs.

TCRdb's table, derived via immunoSEQ multiplex PCR, lists solely in-frame clones and lacks some. Of under 300,000 clones in the sample, about four fifths were seen once. The germline V gene encodes CDR1 SGHRS and CDR2 YFSETQ. The CDR3 is 18 amino acids. V was cut by 0 bases and J by 0 bases, with 16 bases left in between. The V and J genes are TRBV5-1 and TRBJ2-4; D is possibly TRBD1 (5 bases). The sequenced material came from peripheral blood. The TCR was taken from a woman in her late teens or twenties with acute or convalescent COVID-19. The chain's CDR3 is CASSLGGPRKGAKNIQYF. The DNA for the CDR3 is TGCGCCAGCAGCTTGGGGGGCCCCAGGAAAGGAGCCAAAAACATTCAGTACTTC.